The source of this T cell receptor (beta chain) is a study of fetal regulatory T cell absence and autoimmunity. Turning to the study itself: Exocrine pancreas autoimmunity occurred in IPEX patients lacking clinical diabetes.

Note on this clone: Its cognate antigen is unknown.

CDR3 length equals 13 residues. Trimming left V 3 bases short and J 5 bases short, with 11 bases between. Germline V gene sequence: CDR1 SGHRS, CDR2 YFSETQ. Assay: immunoSEQ multiplex PCR; the TCRdb copy retains only in-frame clones and omits some. The data hold some 50,000 clones, with roughly 80% observed a single time. Broader study findings: Pancreas and cord blood did not differ much in TRB family usage. Antigen-driven pancreatic autoimmunity before birth in IPEX was inferred from oligoclonal enrichment.

Material for sequencing was cord blood. The clonotype was recovered from a newborn boy with IPEX syndrome. The J gene is TRBJ2-5, the V gene TRBV5-1; D ambiguous. Here the CDR3 DNA reads TGCGCCAGCAGCTCCCGGCGCAGGGAGACCCAGTACTTC. Translation gives CASSSRRRETQYF.